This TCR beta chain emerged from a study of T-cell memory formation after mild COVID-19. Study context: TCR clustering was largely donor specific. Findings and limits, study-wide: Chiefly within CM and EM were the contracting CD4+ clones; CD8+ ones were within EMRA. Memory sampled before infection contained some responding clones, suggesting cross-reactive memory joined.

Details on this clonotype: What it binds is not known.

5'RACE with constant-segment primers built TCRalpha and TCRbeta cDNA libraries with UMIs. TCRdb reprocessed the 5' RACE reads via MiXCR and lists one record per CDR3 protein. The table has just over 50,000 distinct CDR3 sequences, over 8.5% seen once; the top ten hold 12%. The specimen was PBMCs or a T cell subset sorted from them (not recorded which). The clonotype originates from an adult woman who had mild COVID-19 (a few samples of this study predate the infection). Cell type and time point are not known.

The CDR3 coding sequence is TGTGCCAGCTCACGCCCCGGACAGGGGAACACTGAAGCTTTCTTT. Translating it yields CASSRPGQGNTEAFF. The gene calls are TRBV18 and TRBJ1-1, with TRBD1 matching over 8 bases. V lost 4 bases and J lost 1; bases outside the gene matches: 5. There are 15 residues in the CDR3. Germline V lookup: CDR1 KGHSH, CDR2 LQKENI.